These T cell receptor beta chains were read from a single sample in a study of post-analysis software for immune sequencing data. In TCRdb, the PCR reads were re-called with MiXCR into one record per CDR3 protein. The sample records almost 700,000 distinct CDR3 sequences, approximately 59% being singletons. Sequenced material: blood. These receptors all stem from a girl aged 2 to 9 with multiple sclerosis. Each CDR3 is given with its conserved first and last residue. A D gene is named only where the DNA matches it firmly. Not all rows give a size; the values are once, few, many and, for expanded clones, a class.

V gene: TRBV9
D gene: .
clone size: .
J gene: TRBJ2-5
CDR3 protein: CASSASTGTREKTQYF
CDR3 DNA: TGTGCCAGCAGCGCCTCCACCGGGACACGGGAAAAGACCCAGTACTTC

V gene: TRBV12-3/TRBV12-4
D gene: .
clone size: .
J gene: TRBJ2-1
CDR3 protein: CASSPHKHNEQFF
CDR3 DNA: TGTGCCAGCAGTCCCCACAAACACAATGAGCAGTTCTTC

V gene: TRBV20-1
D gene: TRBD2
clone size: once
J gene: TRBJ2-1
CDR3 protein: CSARLAGGLSEQFF
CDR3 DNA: TGCAGTGCTAGGTTAGCGGGAGGGCTTAGTGAGCAGTTCTTC

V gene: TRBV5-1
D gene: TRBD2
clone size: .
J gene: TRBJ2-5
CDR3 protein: CASSLATSGSTETQYF
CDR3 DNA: TGCGCCAGCAGCTTGGCCACTAGCGGGTCTACAGAGACCCAGTACTTC

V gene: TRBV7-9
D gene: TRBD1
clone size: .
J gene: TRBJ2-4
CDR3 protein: CASSWDSQQNIQYF
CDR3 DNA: TGTGCCAGCAGCTGGGACAGTCAACAAAACATTCAGTACTTC

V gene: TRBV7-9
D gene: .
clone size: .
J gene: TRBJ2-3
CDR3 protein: CASSEPTDTQYF
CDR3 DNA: TGTGCCAGCAGTGAACCTACAGATACGCAGTATTTT

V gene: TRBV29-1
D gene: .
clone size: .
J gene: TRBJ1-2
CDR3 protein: CSVEGRVDDYTF
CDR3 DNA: TGCAGCGTTGAAGGCAGGGTGGACGACTACACCTTC

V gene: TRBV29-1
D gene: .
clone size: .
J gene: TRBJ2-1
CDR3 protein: CSVVLADHQETQFF
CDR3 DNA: TGCAGCGTGGTATTAGCGGATCACCAAGAGACCCAGTTCTTC

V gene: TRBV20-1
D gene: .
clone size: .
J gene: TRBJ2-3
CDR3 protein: CSAREFGIHTDTQYF
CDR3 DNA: TGCAGTGCTAGAGAGTTCGGGATTCACACAGATACGCAGTATTTT

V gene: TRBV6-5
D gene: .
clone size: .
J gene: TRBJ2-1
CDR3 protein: CASTTTAYNEQFF
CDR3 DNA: TGTGCCAGCACCACGACAGCCTACAATGAGCAGTTCTTC

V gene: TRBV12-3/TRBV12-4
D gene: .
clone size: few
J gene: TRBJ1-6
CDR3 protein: CASRQSSYNSPLHF
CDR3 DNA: TGTGCCAGTCGACAGAGCTCCTATAATTCACCCCTCCACTTT

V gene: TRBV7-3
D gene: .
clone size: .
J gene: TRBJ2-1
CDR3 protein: CASSLKDQEQFF
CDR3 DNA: TGTGCCAGCAGCCTAAAGGACCAAGAGCAGTTCTTC

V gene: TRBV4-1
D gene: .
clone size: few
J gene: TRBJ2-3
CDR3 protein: CASSQVALLTDTQYF
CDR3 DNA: TGCGCCAGCAGCCAAGTTGCCTTGCTCACAGATACGCAGTATTTT

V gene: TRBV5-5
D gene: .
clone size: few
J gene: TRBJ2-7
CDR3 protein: CASSFAGRMIYEQYF
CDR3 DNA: TGTGCCAGCAGCTTCGCGGGACGGATGATTTACGAGCAGTACTTC

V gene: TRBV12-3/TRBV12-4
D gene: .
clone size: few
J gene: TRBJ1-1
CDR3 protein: CASSETGTPNTEAFF
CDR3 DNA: TGTGCCAGCAGTGAGACCGGGACACCGAACACTGAAGCTTTCTTT

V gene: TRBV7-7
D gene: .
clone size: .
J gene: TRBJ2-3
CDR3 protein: CASSPRPLAVSTDTQYF
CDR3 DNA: TGTGCTAGCAGCCCCCGCCCCTTAGCGGTGAGCACAGATACGCAGTATTTT

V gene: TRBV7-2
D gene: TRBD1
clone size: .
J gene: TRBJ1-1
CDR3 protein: CASQDRATEAFF
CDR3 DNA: TGTGCCAGTCAGGACAGGGCGACTGAAGCTTTCTTT

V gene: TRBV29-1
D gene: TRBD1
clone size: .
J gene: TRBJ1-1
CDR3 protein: CSGGTGEMNTEAFF
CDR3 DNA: TGCAGCGGGGGGACAGGCGAAATGAACACTGAAGCTTTCTTT

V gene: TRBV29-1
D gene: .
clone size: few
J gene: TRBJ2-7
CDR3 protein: CSALPDRSYEQYF
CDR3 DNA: TGCAGCGCTCTCCCCGACCGCTCCTACGAGCAGTACTTC

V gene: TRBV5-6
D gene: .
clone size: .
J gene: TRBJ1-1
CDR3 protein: CASSGRDRTEAFF
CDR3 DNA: TGTGCCAGCAGCGGCAGGGATCGGACTGAAGCTTTCTTT

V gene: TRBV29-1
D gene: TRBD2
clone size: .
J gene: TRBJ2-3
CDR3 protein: CSVQTAGGSTDTQYF
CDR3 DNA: TGCAGCGTCCAAACAGCGGGGGGGTCCACAGATACGCAGTATTTT

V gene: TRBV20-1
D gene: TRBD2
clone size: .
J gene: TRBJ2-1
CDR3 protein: CSAKTSGRASLYNEQFF
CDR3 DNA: TGCAGTGCCAAGACTAGCGGGAGGGCCTCCCTCTACAATGAGCAGTTCTTC

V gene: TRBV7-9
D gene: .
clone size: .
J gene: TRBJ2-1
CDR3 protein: CASSSFVTITDNYNEQFF
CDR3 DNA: TGTGCCAGCAGCTCATTCGTTACTATAACCGACAACTACAATGAGCAGTTCTTC

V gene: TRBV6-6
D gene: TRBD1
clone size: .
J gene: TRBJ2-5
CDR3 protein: CASQWTGRVEQYF
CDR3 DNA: TGTGCCAGCCAGTGGACAGGGCGAGTTGAGCAGTACTTC

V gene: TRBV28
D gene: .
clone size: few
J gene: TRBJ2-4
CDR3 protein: CASSLLGAKNIQYF
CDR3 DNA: TGTGCCAGCAGTTTACTGGGAGCCAAAAACATTCAGTACTTC

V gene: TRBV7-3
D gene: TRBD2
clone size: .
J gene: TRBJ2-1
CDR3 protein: CASSSPGLAHEQFF
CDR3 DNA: TGTGCCAGCAGTTCACCGGGACTAGCGCATGAGCAGTTCTTC

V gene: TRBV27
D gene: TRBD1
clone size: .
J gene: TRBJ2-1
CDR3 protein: CASSFYRGMDEQFF
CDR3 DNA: TGTGCCAGCAGTTTCTACAGGGGGATGGATGAGCAGTTCTTC

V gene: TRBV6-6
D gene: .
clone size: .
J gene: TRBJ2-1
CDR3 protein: CASGREQFF
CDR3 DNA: TGTGCCAGCGGAAGGGAGCAGTTCTTC

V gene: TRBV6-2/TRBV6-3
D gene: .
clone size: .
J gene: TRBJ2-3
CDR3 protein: CASSYRGWSTDTQYF
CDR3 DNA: TGTGCCAGCAGTTACAGGGGCTGGAGCACAGATACGCAGTATTTT

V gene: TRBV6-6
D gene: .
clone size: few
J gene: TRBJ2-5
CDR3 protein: CASSYDAEEETQYF
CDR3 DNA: TGTGCCAGCAGTTACGATGCGGAGGAAGAGACCCAGTACTTC

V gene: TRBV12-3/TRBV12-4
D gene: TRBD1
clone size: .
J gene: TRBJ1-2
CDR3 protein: CASSTGTGQGYTF
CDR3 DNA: TGTGCCAGCAGTACCGGGACAGGGCAGGGCTACACCTTC

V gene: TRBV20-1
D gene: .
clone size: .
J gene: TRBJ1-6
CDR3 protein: CSASPRRQIYNSPLHF
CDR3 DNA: TGCAGTGCTAGCCCAAGACGCCAGATTTATAATTCACCCCTCCACTTT

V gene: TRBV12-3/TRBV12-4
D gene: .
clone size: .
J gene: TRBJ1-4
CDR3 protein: CASTKDSPNEKLFF
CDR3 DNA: TGTGCCAGCACAAAGGACAGCCCAAATGAAAAACTGTTTTTT

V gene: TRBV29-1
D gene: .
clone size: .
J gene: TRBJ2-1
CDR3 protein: CSVVVMADPSNEQFF
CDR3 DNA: TGCAGCGTTGTTGTGATGGCGGATCCGAGCAATGAGCAGTTCTTC

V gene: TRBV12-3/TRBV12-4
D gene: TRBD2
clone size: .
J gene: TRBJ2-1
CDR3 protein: CASSLGLAGTEQFF
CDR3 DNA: TGTGCCAGCAGTTTAGGTCTAGCGGGAACTGAGCAGTTCTTC

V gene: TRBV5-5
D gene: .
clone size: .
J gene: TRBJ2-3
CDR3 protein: CASSQQLASTDTQYF
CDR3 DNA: TGTGCCAGCAGTCAGCAGCTAGCGAGCACAGATACGCAGTATTTT

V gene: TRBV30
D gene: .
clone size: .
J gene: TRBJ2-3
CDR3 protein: CAWSPHSDTQYF
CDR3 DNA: TGTGCCTGGAGTCCTCACTCAGATACGCAGTATTTT

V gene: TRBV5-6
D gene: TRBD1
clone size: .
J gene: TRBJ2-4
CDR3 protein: CASSLYQGQGARNIQYF
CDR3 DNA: TGTGCCAGCAGCTTGTACCAGGGACAGGGGGCAAGAAACATTCAGTACTTC

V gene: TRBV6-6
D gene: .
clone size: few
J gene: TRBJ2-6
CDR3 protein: CASSFGRRSGANVLTF
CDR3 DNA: TGTGCCAGCAGTTTCGGTCGGCGCTCTGGGGCCAACGTCCTGACTTTC

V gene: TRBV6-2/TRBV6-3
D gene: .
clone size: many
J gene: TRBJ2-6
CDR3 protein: CASNRLYEGVSGANVLTF
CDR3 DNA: TGTGCCAGCAACCGGTTATACGAAGGAGTGTCTGGGGCCAACGTCCTGACTTTC

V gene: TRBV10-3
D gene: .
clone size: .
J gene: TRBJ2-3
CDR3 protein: CAISESGGMSGAHTDTQYF
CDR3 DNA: TGTGCCATCAGTGAGTCGGGTGGGATGAGTGGGGCCCACACAGATACGCAGTATTTT

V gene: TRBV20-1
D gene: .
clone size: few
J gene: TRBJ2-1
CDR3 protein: CSARVQDEQFF
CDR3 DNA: TGCAGTGCTAGAGTTCAGGATGAGCAGTTCTTC

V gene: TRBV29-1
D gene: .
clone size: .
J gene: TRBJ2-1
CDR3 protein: CSVEDTGAGYNEQFF
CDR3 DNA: TGCAGCGTTGAAGATACTGGGGCGGGATACAATGAGCAGTTCTTC

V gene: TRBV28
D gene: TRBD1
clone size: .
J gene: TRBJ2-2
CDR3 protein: CASRGQGGTLRTGELFF
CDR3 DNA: TGTGCCAGCAGGGGACAGGGAGGGACCTTGAGGACCGGGGAGCTGTTTTTT

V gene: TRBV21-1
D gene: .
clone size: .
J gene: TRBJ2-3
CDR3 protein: CASSKRREGTSGSADTQYF
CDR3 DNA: TGTGCCAGCAGCAAAAGGAGGGAGGGGACTAGCGGGAGCGCAGATACGCAGTATTTT

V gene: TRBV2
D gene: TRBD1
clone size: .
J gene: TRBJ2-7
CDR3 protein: CASSEGQGGAYEQYF
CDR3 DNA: TGTGCCAGCAGTGAAGGACAGGGGGGAGCCTACGAGCAGTACTTC

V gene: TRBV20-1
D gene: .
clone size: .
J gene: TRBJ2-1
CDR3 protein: CSARPWDYNEQFF
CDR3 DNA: TGCAGTGCTAGACCGTGGGACTACAATGAGCAGTTCTTC

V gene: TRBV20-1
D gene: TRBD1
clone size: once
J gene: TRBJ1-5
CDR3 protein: CSARTGTGGNQPQHF
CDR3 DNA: TGCAGTGCTAGAACCGGGACAGGGGGCAATCAGCCCCAGCATTTT

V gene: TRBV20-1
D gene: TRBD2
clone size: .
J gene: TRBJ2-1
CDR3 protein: CSARLRSGRADNEQFF
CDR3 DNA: TGCAGTGCCCGTCTAAGGAGCGGGAGGGCCGACAATGAGCAGTTCTTC

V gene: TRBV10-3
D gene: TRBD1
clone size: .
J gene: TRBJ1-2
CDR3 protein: CAIRIRQGGDGYTF
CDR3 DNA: TGTGCCATCAGAATTCGACAGGGGGGAGATGGCTACACCTTC

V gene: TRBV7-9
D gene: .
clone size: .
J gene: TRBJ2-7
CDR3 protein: CASSSALVPYEQYF
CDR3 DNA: TGTGCCAGCAGCTCAGCCTTAGTACCCTACGAGCAGTACTTC

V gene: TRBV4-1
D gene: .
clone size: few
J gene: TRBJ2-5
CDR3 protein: CASSYLPGPQFQETQYF
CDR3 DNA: TGCGCCAGCAGCTACCTACCGGGACCACAGTTCCAAGAGACCCAGTACTTC

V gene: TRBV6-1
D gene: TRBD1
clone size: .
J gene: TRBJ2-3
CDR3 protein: CASRFDSGTGHSTDTQYF
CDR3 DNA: TGTGCCAGCAGGTTCGACTCCGGGACAGGGCATAGCACAGATACGCAGTATTTT

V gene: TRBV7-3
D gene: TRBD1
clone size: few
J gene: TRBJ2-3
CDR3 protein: CASSLGQTGSTDTQYF
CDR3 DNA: TGTGCCAGCAGCTTAGGTCAGACAGGGAGCACAGATACGCAGTATTTT

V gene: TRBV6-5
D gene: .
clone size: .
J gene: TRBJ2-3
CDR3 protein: CASSYKAPRGAGDTQYF
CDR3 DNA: TGTGCCAGCAGTTATAAGGCCCCCCGGGGGGCGGGGGATACGCAGTATTTT

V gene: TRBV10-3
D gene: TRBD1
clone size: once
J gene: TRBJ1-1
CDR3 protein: CAIRAGGLNTEAFF
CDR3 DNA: TGTGCCATCAGGGCAGGGGGCCTGAACACTGAAGCTTTCTTT

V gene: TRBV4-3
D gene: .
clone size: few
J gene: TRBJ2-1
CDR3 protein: CASSRDQMYNEQFF
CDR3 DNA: TGCGCCAGCAGCCGGGACCAAATGTACAATGAGCAGTTCTTC